The clone carrying this T cell receptor beta chain was detected many times. This CDR3 spans 16 amino acids. Per germline, CDR1 MDHEN and CDR2 SYDVKM. Between the trimmed V and J ends, which lost 4 bases and 5 bases, there was a span of 18 bases. It was with a sample-barcoded 5' primer and a J-beta primer mix that a second PCR of roughly 7 to 12 cycles was run. Every cDNA molecule carried a tag from a template-switch adaptor bearing 12 random nucleotides. Via MiXCR, TCRdb re-called the 5' RACE reads, giving one row per CDR3 protein. Of roughly 1,700,000 distinct CDR3 sequences listed, roughly 27% are singletons. The entry originates in a study of blood T cells in healthy people across ages.

This sequence was found in a woman under 40 in good health. The chain uses TRBV28 and TRBJ2-1, with D possibly being TRBD2 (7 bases). The sequenced sample consisted of blood. CDR3 residues: CASSSPTSRGNNEQFF. DNA for the CDR3: TGTGCCAGCAGTTCACCGACTAGCAGGGGTAACAATGAGCAGTTCTTC.